Listed here is a single TCR beta chain. This entry is derived from a study of T cell changes during pregnancy in multiple sclerosis. V lost 4 bases, J lost 4 bases, and 4 bases stayed unmatched. Germline lookup yields CDR1 LNHDA and CDR2 SQIVND (reference sequence). This CDR3 has 14 amino acids. Clones were sequenced by immunoSEQ multiplex PCR, and TCRdb holds only the in-frame ones, with some missing. The data hold approximately 70,000 clones, with around nine tenths observed a single time. This chain joins TRBV19 and TRBJ2-1; TRBD1 matches at 7 bases. This receptor was obtained from a female donor in good health, enrolled as a control in a pregnancy study. The sample was peripheral blood, taken in the first trimester of pregnancy. The CDR3 bases are TGTGCCAGTAGTACCGGACAGGCTTACAATGAGCAGTTCTTC. This translates into CASSTGQAYNEQFF.